This T cell receptor beta chain was documented in a study of spatial heterogeneity in lung cancer (dated by TCRdb to between 2019 and 2020). In the paper's terms, the time point label means: sample taken at primary tumor resection. Libraries came from 5' RACE. The data were produced on a NextSeq 500. TCRdb reworked the public reads: Q25 trimming with fastp, MiXCR clone assembly, productive beta chains retained. CDR3 protein duplicates are merged, each entry listing the most common genes and DNA. The sample's table covers fewer than 50 distinct CDR3 sequences. Specimen: normal lung tissue next to the tumor, collected at surgery. These receptors all come from a male donor with early-stage non-small cell lung cancer.

By share, this clonotype counts as hyperexpanded (1% or more). The size of this beta chain means little, since it is a stray read in a library made for alpha chains. The chain recombines TRBV2 with TRBJ1-1; no clear D. The CDR3 runs 14 residues. Between the trimmed V and J ends, which lost 5 bases and 4 bases, there was a span of 14 bases. CDR1 SNHLY and CDR2 FYNNEI come from the germline V gene. Here the CDR3 reads CASSRGLASTEAFF. For the CDR3, the DNA is TGTGCCAGCAGTCGTGGACTGGCAAGCACTGAAGCTTTCTTT.